This T cell receptor beta chain was documented in a study of vaccination effects on CD4 cells after COVID-19. Sequencing followed a ViraFEST assay step that expanded antigen-specific CD4+ T cells with viral peptide pools. CD4+ T cell isolation took place after more than eight days of culture. Around 2 million PBMC were placed in each well, which was supplemented with approximately 9.7 IU/ml IL-2 and about 10 ug/ml peptides. Fresh IL-2-containing medium replaced half the medium on days 3 and 7. Method: immunoSEQ multiplex PCR; TCRdb's copy keeps in-frame clones and lacks some. The sample holds under 80,000 clones, roughly 74% seen once. Findings of the study overall: In healthy vaccinees, only 1 of 255 vaccine-induced clones cross-reacted with common cold coronaviruses.

As to this clone: Its antigen is unidentified.

Germline CDR1 reads LNHDA; CDR2 reads SQIVND (reference sequence). This CDR3 is built from 14 residues. Deletions cut 3 bases from V and 2 bases from J, with 8 bases between. This sequence originates from a human donor who received a COVID-19 vaccine. Sequencing used CD4+ T cells from PBMCs cultured with HCoV-229E spike peptides, obtained before COVID-19 vaccination. The chain recombines TRBV19 with TRBJ1-5; tentatively, D is TRBD1 (5 bases). The DNA of the CDR3 is TGTGCCAGTAGTATCGTACAGGGCAATCAGCCCCAGCATTTT. Translating gives CASSIVQGNQPQHF.